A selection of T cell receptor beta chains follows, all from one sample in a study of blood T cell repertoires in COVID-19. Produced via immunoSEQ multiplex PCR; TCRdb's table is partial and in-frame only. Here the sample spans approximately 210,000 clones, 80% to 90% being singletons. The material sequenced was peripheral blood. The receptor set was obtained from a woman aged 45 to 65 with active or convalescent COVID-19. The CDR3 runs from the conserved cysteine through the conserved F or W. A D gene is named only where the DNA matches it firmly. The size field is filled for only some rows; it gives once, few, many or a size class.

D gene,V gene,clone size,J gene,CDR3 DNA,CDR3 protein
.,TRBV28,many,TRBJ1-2,TGTGCCAGCAGTTTATGGGACAGCACCTATGGCTACACCTTC,CASSLWDSTYGYTF
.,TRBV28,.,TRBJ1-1,TGTGCCAGCAGACCCGACAGACTCACTGAAGCTTTCTTT,CASRPDRLTEAFF
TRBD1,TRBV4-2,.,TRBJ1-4,TGTGCCAGCAGCCAAGAGGGGGCAGGGGGTGAAGTACTGTTTTTT,CASSQEGAGGEVLFF
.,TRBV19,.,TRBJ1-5,TGTGCCAGTCCGTGGCCCCAGCATTTT,CASPWPQHF
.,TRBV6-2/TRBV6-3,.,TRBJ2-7,TGTGCCAGCAGCCACGGAGGGGAACCGGGGGAGCAGTACTTC,CASSHGGEPGEQYF
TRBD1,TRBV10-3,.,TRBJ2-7,TGTGCCATCAGTGGGGGACAGGTCTACGAGCAGTACTTC,CAISGGQVYEQYF
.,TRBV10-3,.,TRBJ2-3,TGTGCCATCAAGGGAGTTAGCACAGATACGCAGTATTTT,CAIKGVSTDTQYF
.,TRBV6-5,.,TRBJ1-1,TGTGCCAGCAGTATGCAGGGGAACACTGAAGCTTTCTTT,CASSMQGNTEAFF
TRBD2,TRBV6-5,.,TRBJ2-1,TGTGCCAGCACCGCCCGACTAGCGGGAGCCTATGAGCAGTTCTTC,CASTARLAGAYEQFF
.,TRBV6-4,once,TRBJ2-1,TGTGCCAGCAGTGAAATAGAGTTCAATGAGCAGTTCTTC,CASSEIEFNEQFF
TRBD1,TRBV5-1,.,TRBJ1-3,TGCGCCAGCAGCTCGGGACAGGGGGGAAACACCATATATTTT,CASSSGQGGNTIYF
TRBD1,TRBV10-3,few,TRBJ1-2,TGTGCCATCAGTGCGCTGGACAGGGGTGAGGACGGCTATGGCTACACCTTC,CAISALDRGEDGYGYTF
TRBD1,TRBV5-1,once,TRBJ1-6,TGCGCCAGCAGCGCCGGGACAGGGTTCTATAATTCACCCCTCCACTTT,CASSAGTGFYNSPLHF
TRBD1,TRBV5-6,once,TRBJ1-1,TGTGCCAGCAGCTATCTGGGGCAGGGGGCTGAAGCTTTCTTT,CASSYLGQGAEAFF
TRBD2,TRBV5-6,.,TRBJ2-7,TGTGCCAGCAGCGGGACTAGCGGGAGATACGAGCAGTACTTC,CASSGTSGRYEQYF
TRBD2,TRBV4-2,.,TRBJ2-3,TGTGCCAGCAGCCCGGGGACTACCGCGATCACAGATACGCAGTATTTT,CASSPGTTAITDTQYF
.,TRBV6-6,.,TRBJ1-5,TGTGCCAGCAGCCTACCCCAGGGTCAGCCCCAGCATTTT,CASSLPQGQPQHF
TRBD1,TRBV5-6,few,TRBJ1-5,TGTGCCAGCAGCCGTGAGGGACAGGGGCCCAAAAATCAGCCCCAGCATTTT,CASSREGQGPKNQPQHF
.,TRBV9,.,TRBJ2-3,TGTGCCAGCAGCGTAGGGGTGCGGGGGCGTATCGACGATACGCAGTATTTT,CASSVGVRGRIDDTQYF
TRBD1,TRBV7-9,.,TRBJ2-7,TGTGCCAGCAGCGTCACAGGGGCGTCACACCTCTACGAGCAGTACTTC,CASSVTGASHLYEQYF
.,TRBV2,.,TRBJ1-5,TGTGCCAGCGGAGGGGCTGCTAAAAATCAGCCCCAGCATTTT,CASGGAAKNQPQHF
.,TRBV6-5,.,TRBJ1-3,TGTGCCACCAGGCGAGTCTCTGGAAACACCATATATTTT,CATRRVSGNTIYF